This T cell receptor beta chain stems from a study of blood T cells in healthy people across ages. V shed 3 bases and J shed 3 bases, with 6 bases lying between them. Germline V lookup: CDR1 LNHDA, CDR2 SQIVND (reference sequence). The CDR3 extends over 13 amino acids. Sample-barcoded 5' priming and a J-beta primer mix drove a second PCR of roughly 6 to 12 cycles. TCRdb redid the calling of the 5' RACE reads with MiXCR, one entry per CDR3 protein. The sample records 1.5 million to 2 million distinct CDR3 sequences, roughly a third being singletons. The specimen sequenced was blood. The receptor's source is a woman aged 25 to 39 in good health. The chain uses TRBV19 and TRBJ2-1, with D hard to call. CDR3: CASSMWLYNEQFF. CDR3 bases: TGTGCCAGTAGTATGTGGCTCTACAATGAGCAGTTCTTC.